A single sample gave rise to the 12 T cell receptor beta chains below, sequenced in a study of blood T cell repertoires in COVID-19. Produced via immunoSEQ multiplex PCR; TCRdb's table is partial and in-frame only. The sample holds 66,000 or so clones, about 80% seen once. Sequencing was done on a sample of peripheral blood. These receptors were collected from a human donor in a cohort sampled during active COVID-19.

The chain recombines TRBV5-1 with TRBJ2-7; TRBD2 matches at 9 bases. The CDR3 loop spans 14 amino acids. In germline, CDR1 is SGHRS, CDR2 YFSETQ. V dropped 4 bases and J dropped 4; count of bases not matched to a gene: 6. In DNA form, the CDR3 reads TGCGCCAGCAGCACTCAGACTAGCGGTTACGAGCAGTACTTC. Translation: CASSTQTSGYEQYF. Full variable domain (remainder filled in from reference TRBV5-1 and TRBJ2-7): KAGVTQTPRYLIKTRGQQVTLSCSPISGHRSVSWYQQTPGQGLQFLFEYFSETQRNKGNFPGRFSGRQFSNSRSEMNVSTLELGDSALYLCASSTQTSGYEQYFGPGTRLTVT.

V and J are TRBV5-1 and TRBJ2-2; 13 bases map to TRBD2. V dropped 3 bases and J dropped 5; count of bases not matched to a gene: 7. Germline CDR1 and CDR2: SGHRS and YFSETQ. The CDR3 covers 17 residues. The CDR3 is CASSSGLAGVRTGELFF. For the CDR3, the DNA is TGCGCCAGCAGCTCCGGACTAGCGGGAGTTCGTACCGGGGAGCTGTTTTTT.

Turning to this clone: Germline and junction disagree at one end, which may indicate a read error. This chain links TRBV7-7 with TRBJ2-7, with D possibly matching TRBD1 (5 bases). The CDR3 has 16 amino acids. Germline V CDR1 and CDR2: SSHAT, FNYEAQ (reference sequence). Written as DNA, the CDR3 is TGTGCTAGCAGCCCCTCCGATACAGCAGGGCGCCACGAGCAGTACTTC. Translation gives CASSPSDTAGRHEQYF.

Only a few counts were recorded for this clone. This sequence joins TRBV5-1 and TRBJ1-2; 8 bases are shared with TRBD1. Germline CDR1 is SGHRS and CDR2 is YFSETQ. With V trimmed by 4 bases and J by 2 bases, 10 bases remained unmatched. This CDR3 region has 16 residues. CDR3 DNA sequence: TGCGCCAGCAGCCGATCCCCGGGACAGGAAAACTATGGCTACACCTTC. It encodes CASSRSPGQENYGYTF.

This chain uses TRBV28 with TRBJ2-7; D unclear. Per germline, CDR1 MDHEN and CDR2 SYDVKM. Trimming pared 5 bases from V and 2 bases from J, leaving 7 bases between. CDR3 length equals 12 residues. Written as DNA, the CDR3 is TGTGCCAGCAGTCGCGTGCCCTACGAGCAGTACTTC. Translated, it gives CASSRVPYEQYF.

The rearrangement joins TRBV7-2 to TRBJ2-7; TRBD2 agrees at 8 bases. V lost 5 bases, J lost 6 bases, and 6 bases stayed unmatched. The CDR3 runs to 13 residues. CDR1 and CDR2 from the germline V gene are SGHTA and FQGNSA. The CDR3 sequence: CASSPGRVSEQYF. CDR3 bases: TGTGCCAGCAGCCCCGGGAGGGTGAGCGAGCAGTACTTC. The full variable domain, completed using reference TRBV7-2 and TRBJ2-7, is GAGVSQSPSNKVTEKGKDVELRCDPISGHTALYWYRQSLGQGLEFLIYFQGNSAPDKSGLPSDRFSAERTGGSVSTLTIQRTQQEDSAVYLCASSPGRVSEQYFGPGTRLTVT.

The V and J genes are TRBV6-5 and TRBJ1-2; 12 bases map to TRBD1. CDR1 is MNHEY and CDR2 is SVGAGI in the germline V gene. CDR3 length: 14 amino acids. After removal of 11 bases from V and 2 bases from J, the junction contained 6 bases not matched to a gene. CDR3 region: CAAGTGGANYGYTF. In DNA, the CDR3 is TGTGCCGCCGGGACAGGGGGCGCGAACTATGGCTACACCTTC.

This rearrangement joins TRBV29-1 to TRBJ2-5, with TRBD1 matching 9 bases. The germline CDR1 and CDR2 sequences are SQVTM and ANQGSEA. The V and J ends lost 8 bases and 4 bases, in that order; junction bases with no gene match: 8. The CDR3 spans 13 residues. As DNA, the CDR3 is TGCAGCACCTGGACAGGGGTCATAGAGACCCAGTACTTC. Translated, it gives CSTWTGVIETQYF.

The chain combines TRBV27 with TRBJ2-1, with D possibly being TRBD2 (6 bases). V lost 3 bases to trimming and J lost 1 base, with 13 bases between them. Per the germline V gene, CDR1 is MNHEY and CDR2 is SMNVEV (reference sequence). The CDR3 is 16 residues long. DNA for the CDR3: TGTGCCAGCAGTTTTGCAGGGAGGACTTCCTACAATGAGCAGTTCTTC. Amino acids: CASSFAGRTSYNEQFF.

The genes are TRBV6-5 and TRBJ2-2, with D maybe TRBD2 (6 bases). Germline V gives CDR1 MNHEY, CDR2 SVGAGI. The CDR3 loop spans 14 amino acids. The V and J ends lost 4 bases and 5 bases respectively, with 11 bases between them. CDR3 sequence: CASSSGRGTGELFF. The CDR3 DNA is TGTGCCAGCAGTTCGGGACGGGGGACCGGGGAGCTGTTTTTT.

J is TRBJ2-3 and V is TRBV5-4, with TRBD2 identical over 7 bases. Germline CDR1 and CDR2: SGHNT and YYREEE (reference sequence). The CDR3 length is 16 residues. Trimming cost V 4 bases and J 3 bases; bases outside gene matches: 11. For the CDR3, the DNA is TGTGCCAGCAGCCCCGCGGCGGGAGCTGGTACAGATACGCAGTATTTT. This codes for CASSPAAGAGTDTQYF.

V is TRBV6-2 or TRBV6-3 and J is TRBJ1-6; perhaps TRBD1 as D (6 bases). Germline V gives CDR1 MNHEY, CDR2 SVGEGT. Trimming took 2 bases from V and 8 from J, leaving 10 bases between them. This CDR3 spans 14 amino acids. CDR3 sequence reads: CASSYRGGDSPLHF. The CDR3 DNA reads TGTGCCAGCAGTTACCGAGGGGGTGATTCACCCCTCCACTTT.